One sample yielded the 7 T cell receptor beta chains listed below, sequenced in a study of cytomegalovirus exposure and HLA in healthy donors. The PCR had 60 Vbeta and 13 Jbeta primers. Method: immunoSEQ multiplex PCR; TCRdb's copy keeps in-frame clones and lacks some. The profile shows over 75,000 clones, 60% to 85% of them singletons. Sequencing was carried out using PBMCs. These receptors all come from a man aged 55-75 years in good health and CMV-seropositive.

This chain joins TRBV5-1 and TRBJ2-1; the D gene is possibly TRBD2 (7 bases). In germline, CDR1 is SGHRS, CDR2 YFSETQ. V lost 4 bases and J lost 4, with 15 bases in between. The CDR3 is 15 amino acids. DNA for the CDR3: TGCGCCAGCAGCAGGGGGGAGGGGGGATACAATGAGCAGTTCTTC. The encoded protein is CASSRGEGGYNEQFF.

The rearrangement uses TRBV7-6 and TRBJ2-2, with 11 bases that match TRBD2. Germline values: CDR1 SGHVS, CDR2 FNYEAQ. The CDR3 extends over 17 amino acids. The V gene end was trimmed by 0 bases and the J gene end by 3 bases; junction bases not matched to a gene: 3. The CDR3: CASSLALAGGHTGELFF. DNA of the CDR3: TGTGCCAGCAGCTTAGCGCTAGCGGGGGGCCACACCGGGGAGCTGTTTTTT.

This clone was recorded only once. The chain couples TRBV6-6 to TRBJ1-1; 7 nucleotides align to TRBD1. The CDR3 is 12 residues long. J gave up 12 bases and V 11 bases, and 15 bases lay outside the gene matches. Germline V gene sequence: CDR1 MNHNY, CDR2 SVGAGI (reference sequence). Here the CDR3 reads CAGGGPGGASFF. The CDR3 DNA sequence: TGTGCCGGAGGGGGCCCGGGGGGGGCTTCTTTCTTT.

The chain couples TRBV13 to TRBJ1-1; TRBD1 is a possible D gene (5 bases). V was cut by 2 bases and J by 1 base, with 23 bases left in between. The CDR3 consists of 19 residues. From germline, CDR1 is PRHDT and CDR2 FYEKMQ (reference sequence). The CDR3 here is CASSLIISPRARGNTEAFF. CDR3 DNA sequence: TGTGCCAGCAGCTTAATAATCTCGCCCCGGGCTAGGGGGAACACTGAAGCTTTCTTT. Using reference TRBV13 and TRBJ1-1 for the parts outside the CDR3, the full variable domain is AAGVIQSPRHLIKEKRETATLKCYPIPRHDTVYWYQQGPGQDPQFLISFYEKMQSDKGSIPDRFSAQQFSDYHSELNMSSLELGDSALYFCASSLIISPRARGNTEAFFGQGTRLTVV.

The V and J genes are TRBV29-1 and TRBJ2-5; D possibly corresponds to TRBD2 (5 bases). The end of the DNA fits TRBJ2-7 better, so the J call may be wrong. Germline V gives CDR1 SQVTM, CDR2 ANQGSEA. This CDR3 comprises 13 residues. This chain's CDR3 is CSVNSGDGDEQYF. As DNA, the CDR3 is TGCAGCGTCAACTCCGGGGATGGCGACGAGCAGTACTTC.

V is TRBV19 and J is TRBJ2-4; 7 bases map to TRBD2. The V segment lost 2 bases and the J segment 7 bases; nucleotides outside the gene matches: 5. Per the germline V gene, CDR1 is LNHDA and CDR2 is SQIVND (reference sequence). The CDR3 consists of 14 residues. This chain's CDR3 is CASSILGEGNIQYF. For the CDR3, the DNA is TGTGCCAGTAGTATACTTGGGGAGGGGAACATTCAGTACTTC.

CDR3 protein: CASSLVGQGISNEQFF. The CDR3 DNA reads TGTGCCAGCAGCTTAGTTGGACAGGGGATCTCCAATGAGCAGTTCTTC. The rearrangement joins TRBV7-6 to TRBJ2-1; TRBD1 aligns across 9 bases. The germline CDR1 and CDR2 sequences are SGHVS and FNYEAQ. J was trimmed by 6 bases and V by 1 base; bases with no gene match: 7. CDR3 length equals 16 residues. The variable domain in full, completed from reference TRBV7-6 and TRBJ2-1, reads GAGVSQSPRYKVTKRGQDVALRCDPISGHVSLYWYRQALGQGPEFLTYFNYEAQQDKSGLPNDRFSAERPEGSISTLTIQRTEQRDSAMYRCASSLVGQGISNEQFFGPGTRLTVL.